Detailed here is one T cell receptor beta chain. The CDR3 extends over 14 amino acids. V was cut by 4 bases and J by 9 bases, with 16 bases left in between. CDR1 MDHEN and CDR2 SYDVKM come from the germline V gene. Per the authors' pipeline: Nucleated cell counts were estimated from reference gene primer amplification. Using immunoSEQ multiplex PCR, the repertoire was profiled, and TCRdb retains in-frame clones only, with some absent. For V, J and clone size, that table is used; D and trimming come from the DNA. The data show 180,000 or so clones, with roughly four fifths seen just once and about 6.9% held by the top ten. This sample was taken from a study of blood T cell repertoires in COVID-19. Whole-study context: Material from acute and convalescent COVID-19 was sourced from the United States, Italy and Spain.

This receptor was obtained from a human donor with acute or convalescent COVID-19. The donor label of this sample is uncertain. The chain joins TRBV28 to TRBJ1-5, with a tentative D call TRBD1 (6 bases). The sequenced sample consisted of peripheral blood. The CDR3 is CASSSGRGGRPQHF. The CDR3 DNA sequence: TGTGCCAGCAGTTCGGGGAGGGGGGGACGGCCCCAGCATTTT.